Listed below are T cell receptor beta chains from one sample, sequenced in a study of Graves' ophthalmopathy and Graves' hyperthyroidism. Via MiXCR, TCRdb re-called the multiplex PCR reads, giving one row per CDR3 protein. The table shows a few hundred thousand distinct CDR3 sequences, with 17% occurring only once. The sample consisted of peripheral blood. These receptors all stem from an adult woman with stable Graves' hyperthyroidism. Both conserved end residues are part of each CDR3. D genes are given only for firm matches. Size tells how often a clone was seen (once, few, many) or the class of an expanded clone, and some rows leave it out.

d_call j_call v_call clone_size cdr3_aa cdr3_nt
NA TRBJ1-1 TRBV12-3/TRBV12-4 NA CASTLTGRDTEAFF TGTGCCAGCACTCTAACAGGGCGAGACACTGAAGCTTTCTTT
NA TRBJ1-3 TRBV12-5 once CASGRGIDSRNTIYF TGTGCTAGTGGCCGAGGGATCGACTCTCGAAACACCATATATTTT
NA TRBJ1-1 TRBV12-5 NA CASGRDRETEAFF TGTGCTAGTGGGAGAGACCGGGAGACTGAAGCTTTCTTT
TRBD1 TRBJ1-2 TRBV19 many CASISGQGARYGYTF TGTGCCAGTATATCGGGACAGGGGGCGCGTTATGGCTACACCTTC
NA TRBJ2-2 TRBV2 many CASSKGQNTGELFF TGTGCCAGCAGCAAGGGACAGAACACCGGGGAGCTGTTTTTT
NA TRBJ2-2 TRBV6-4 NA CASSEDGSSGELFF TGTGCCAGCAGTGAAGATGGGTCGTCCGGGGAGCTGTTTTTT
NA TRBJ1-1 TRBV6-2/TRBV6-3 many CASKKNPGGTANTEAFF TGTGCCAGCAAAAAAAATCCTGGTGGGACGGCGAACACTGAAGCTTTCTTT
TRBD2 TRBJ2-2 TRBV20-1 NA CSARDSSGRAGASTGELFF TGCAGTGCTAGAGATAGCAGCGGGAGGGCGGGGGCCTCCACCGGGGAGCTGTTTTTT
TRBD2 TRBJ2-7 TRBV27 many CASRRTTGTSGSGEQYF TGTGCCAGCAGACGCACCACCGGGACTAGCGGGAGCGGTGAGCAGTACTTC
NA TRBJ2-7 TRBV6-1 NA CASSEAGRTYEQYF TGTGCCAGCAGTGAAGCGGGCAGGACCTACGAGCAGTACTTC